The T cell receptor beta chain described here comes from a study of neurological immune-mediated disorders. Whole-study results and caveats: Private repertoires in all groups were suggested, as expanded clones shared no CDR3 amino acid sequences across subjects. TCR clonal expansion peaked in HTLV-1-associated myelopathy patients and was lowest in multiple sclerosis patients.

Trimming pared 2 bases from V and 4 bases from J, leaving 7 bases between. This CDR3 spans 13 amino acids. At least ten counts were recorded for this clonotype. The antigen remains undetermined. The making of cDNA relied on 5'RACE with 10-nucleotide random UMIs. Using its own MiXCR run on the 5' RACE reads, TCRdb lists one record per CDR3 protein. The sample lists over 60,000 distinct CDR3 sequences, around 5% occurring once. This receptor was taken from a woman aged 70-85 years with multiple sclerosis. J is TRBJ2-3 and V is TRBV12-3 or TRBV12-4; D is unresolved. Sequences were obtained from PBMCs. CDR3 amino acids: CASSLNLPDTQYF. The CDR3 nucleotides are TGTGCCAGCAGTTTAAACCTGCCAGATACGCAGTATTTT.